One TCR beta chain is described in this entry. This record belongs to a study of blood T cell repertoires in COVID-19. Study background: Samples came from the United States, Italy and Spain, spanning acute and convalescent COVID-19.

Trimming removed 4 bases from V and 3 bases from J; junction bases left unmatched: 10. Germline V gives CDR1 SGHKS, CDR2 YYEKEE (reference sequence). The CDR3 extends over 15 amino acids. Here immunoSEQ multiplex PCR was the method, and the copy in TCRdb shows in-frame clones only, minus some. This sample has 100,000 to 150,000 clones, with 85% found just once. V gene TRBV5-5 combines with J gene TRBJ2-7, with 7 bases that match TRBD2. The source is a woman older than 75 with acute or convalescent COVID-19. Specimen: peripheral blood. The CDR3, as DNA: TGTGCCAGCAGCCCCGGGGAGGGCAGGAGCTACGAGCAGTACGTC. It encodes CASSPGEGRSYEQYV.